This T cell receptor (beta chain) was obtained from a study of long-term antiretroviral therapy in people with HIV. Study context: Initial samples were collected about a decade before the 2015 immediate-ART recommendation. Study-level points and caveats: After ART, diversity increased yet remained lower than transplant donor controls. The study lacked data on ART adherence, viral resistance or therapy changes. Clonal expansions arising prior to ART prevailed in the repertoire at every time point.

Notes on this clone: Its target is unknown.

It was version v3.0 of the immunoSEQ assay that was run at survey level. The data were produced by immunoSEQ multiplex PCR, yet TCRdb's version contains in-frame clones alone and is incomplete. The profile shows 30,000 to 40,000 clones, 70% to 90% of them singletons. Germline V lookup: CDR1 SGHRS, CDR2 YFSETQ. CDR3 size: 14 residues. V dropped 2 bases and J dropped 6; count of bases not matched to a gene: 5. This clonotype was sampled from a man aged 18 to 35 with HIV. The material sequenced was unsorted PBMCs, taken 1.1 years after starting antiretroviral therapy. The chain couples TRBV5-1 to TRBJ2-3, with TRBD2 matching 8 bases. CDR3 loop: CASSLYGRADTQYF. CDR3 nucleotides: TGCGCCAGCAGCTTATACGGGAGGGCCGATACGCAGTATTTT. The complete variable domain, with remaining parts taken from reference TRBV5-1 and TRBJ2-3, reads KAGVTQTPRYLIKTRGQQVTLSCSPISGHRSVSWYQQTPGQGLQFLFEYFSETQRNKGNFPGRFSGRQFSNSRSEMNVSTLELGDSALYLCASSLYGRADTQYFGPGTRLTVL.